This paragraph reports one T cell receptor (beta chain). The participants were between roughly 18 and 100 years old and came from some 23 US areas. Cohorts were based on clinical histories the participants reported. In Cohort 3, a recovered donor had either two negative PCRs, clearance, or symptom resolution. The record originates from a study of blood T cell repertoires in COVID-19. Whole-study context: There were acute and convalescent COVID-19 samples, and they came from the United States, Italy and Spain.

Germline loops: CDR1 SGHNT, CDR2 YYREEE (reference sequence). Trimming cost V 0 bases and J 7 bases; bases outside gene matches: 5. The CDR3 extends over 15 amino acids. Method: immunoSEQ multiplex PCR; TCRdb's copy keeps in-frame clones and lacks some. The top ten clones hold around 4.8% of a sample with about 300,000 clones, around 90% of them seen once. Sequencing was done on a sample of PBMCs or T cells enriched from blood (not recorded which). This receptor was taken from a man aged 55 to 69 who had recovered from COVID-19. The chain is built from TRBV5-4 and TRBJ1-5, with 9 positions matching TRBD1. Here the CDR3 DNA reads TGTGCCAGCAGCTTGGGAGGACAGGGGAAACAGCCCCAGCATTTT. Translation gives CASSLGGQGKQPQHF.